Below, 14 T cell receptor beta chains from the same sample are listed, as sequenced in a study of monozygotic twins with inflammatory bowel disease. TCRdb re-called the 5' RACE reads; one entry per CDR3 protein, DNA not given. Recorded for this sample: 350,000 to 400,000 distinct CDR3 sequences. Sequencing input: blood. The receptors shown here come from a human donor with ulcerative colitis or Crohn's disease, or a healthy co-twin of an affected twin (not recorded which).

The CDR3 loop reads CASSPGNAFSGRTHF. V and J are TRBV11-2 and TRBJ1-6; the D gene TCRdb calls, TRBD1, cannot be checked with no DNA. The germline CDR1 and CDR2 sequences are SGHAT and FQNNGV. The CDR3 is 15 amino acids.

The chain recombines TRBV2 with TRBJ2-3; the D call of TRBD1 rests on TCRdb alone, since no DNA is present to check it. Germline V lookup: CDR1 SNHLY, CDR2 FYNNEI. CDR3 length: 16 residues. CDR3 loop: CASNPVDSSHTDTQYF.

The chain uses TRBV9 and TRBJ1-5; checking the TCRdb D call of TRBD1 is not possible without DNA. This CDR3 contains 19 residues. From germline, CDR1 is SGDLS and CDR2 YYNGEE. The CDR3 is CASSVGDRDGWPSNQPQHF. Using reference TRBV9 and TRBJ1-5 for the parts outside the CDR3, the full variable domain is DSGVTQTPKHLITATGQRVTLRCSPRSGDLSVYWYQQSLDQGLQFLIQYYNGEERAKGNILERFSAQQFPDLHSELNLSSLELGDSALYFCASSVGDRDGWPSNQPQHFGDGTRLSIL.

This sequence joins TRBV5-1 and TRBJ2-7; without DNA, the TCRdb call of TRBD1 cannot be checked. The CDR3 spans 17 residues. Germline loops: CDR1 SGHRS, CDR2 YFSETQ. CDR3 in amino acids: CASRLGGGRPVSYEQYF.

The V call is TRBV20-1, the J call TRBJ2-1; TCRdb reports TRBD2, a call that lacks DNA to check it against. This CDR3 spans 12 amino acids. Germline V gene data show CDR1 as DFQATT and CDR2 as SNEGSKA (reference sequence). The CDR3 here is CSRLARNNEQFF.

The V call is TRBV7-9, the J call TRBJ1-1. CDR1 is SEHNR, CDR2 FQNEAQ, per germline (reference sequence). The CDR3 is made up of 16 amino acids. CDR3 sequence: CASSPKEGRLNTEAFF.

The chain links TRBV5-6 to TRBJ2-5. CDR3 length: 15 amino acids. Germline V gene data show CDR1 as SGHDT and CDR2 as YYEEEE. The CDR3 loop reads CASSLSRQKKETQYF.

The chain joins TRBV3-1 to TRBJ2-3; TCRdb picks TRBD2, but there is no DNA to check that call. This CDR3 region has 13 residues. Germline lookup yields CDR1 LGHDT and CDR2 YNNKEL (reference sequence). This CDR3 reads CASTLAGDDTQYF.

The chain joins TRBV19 to TRBJ1-1; TCRdb indicates TRBD1, and absent DNA this call remains unverified. The CDR3 has 15 amino acids. Germline V lookup: CDR1 LNHDA, CDR2 SQIVND (reference sequence). CDR3 loop: CASSPGRRGNTEAFF.

The chain has TRBV3-1 and TRBJ2-3; TCRdb proposes TRBD2, but this gene call is untestable without DNA. The CDR3 has 13 residues. Germline lookup yields CDR1 LGHDT and CDR2 YNNKEL (reference sequence). The CDR3 sequence: CASSLTRYGTQYF.

The V and J genes are TRBV7-3 and TRBJ2-2. The CDR3 runs 15 residues. Germline V gene sequence: CDR1 SGHTA, CDR2 FQGTGA. The CDR3 loop is CASSLNGGSTGELFF.

The chain employs TRBV25-1 and TRBJ2-3; lacking DNA, the TRBD2 call made by TCRdb goes unchecked. The CDR3 sequence is 16 residues long. Germline V gives CDR1 MGHDK, CDR2 SYGVNS. The CDR3 region is CASSEYIGGRTDTQYF.

The V and J genes are TRBV5-6 and TRBJ1-5; the D call of TRBD1 rests on TCRdb alone, since no DNA is present to check it. CDR3 length: 18 residues. Per germline, CDR1 SGHDT and CDR2 YYEEEE. The CDR3 is CASSSGRGGFFSNQPQHF.

The V gene is TRBV5-1, the J gene TRBJ1-2; checking the TCRdb D call of TRBD1 is not possible without DNA. The CDR3 is 18 residues long. Germline CDR1 SGHRS, CDR2 YFSETQ. CDR3: CASSLSGRLAGGDYGYTF.